This TCR beta chain is drawn from a study of regulatory T cells in long-lasting Graves disease. Findings and limits, study-wide: Persistent disease favored TRBV28, TRBJ1-2 and TRBJ2-5.

One entry per CDR3 protein results from TCRdb running MiXCR on the reads. The table includes 480 or so distinct CDR3 sequences, 75% to 80% detected once. Germline-derived CDR1 and CDR2 are KGHSH and LQKENI. V gave up 5 bases and J gave up 0 bases, with 11 bases separating them. This CDR3 contains 16 residues. Preparation of the TCR library used RNA extracted from PBMCs. Details on this clonotype: Its antigen is not identified.

The rearrangement links TRBV18 to TRBJ2-6, with a weak D call TRBD2 (5 bases). Here the sequenced sample was peripheral blood mononuclear cells (PBMCs), taken with antithyroid drug treatment, in newly diagnosed or persistent Graves disease (not recorded which). The TCR was taken from a woman younger than 45 with Graves disease. This CDR3 is CASSSMGSSGANVLTF. CDR3 in DNA: TGTGCCAGCTCATCCATGGGGAGCTCTGGGGCCAACGTCCTGACTTTC.